This T cell receptor (beta chain) was sequenced during a study of shared clonotypes between healthy human individuals. Study-level points and caveats: Apart from blood, nothing was sampled; tissue repertoires likely differ.

Method: immunoSEQ multiplex PCR; TCRdb's copy keeps in-frame clones and lacks some. The sample holds fewer than 400,000 clones, around 74% seen once. Note on this clone: What it binds is unknown.

Looked up from germline, CDR1 is MNHNS and CDR2 is SASEGT. Trimming removed 5 bases at V and 6 bases at J, with 14 bases between. The CDR3 loop spans 13 amino acids. The sample consisted of memory CD4+ T cells sorted from blood. Subset indicated: CD45RA-negative fraction. This TCR came from a man younger than 40 in good health. The rearrangement uses TRBV6-1 and TRBJ2-7; D could derive from TRBD1 or TRBD2 (5 bases each). The chain's CDR3 is CASSHPGTGEQYF. DNA of the CDR3: TGTGCCAGCAGTCATCCGGGGACGGGCGAGCAGTACTTC.